The 27 T cell receptor beta chains reported below all come from one sample, sequenced in a study of cytomegalovirus exposure and HLA in healthy donors. It was with 60 Vbeta and 13 Jbeta primers that the PCR ran. Produced via immunoSEQ multiplex PCR; TCRdb's table is partial and in-frame only. The specimen's table records roughly 40,000 clones. Sequenced input: PBMCs. Source of these receptors: a male donor in good health and CMV-seronegative.

This rearrangement joins TRBV14 to TRBJ2-1, with a weak D call TRBD2 (6 bases). Trimming pared 4 bases from V and 6 bases from J, leaving 16 bases between. The CDR3 has 15 amino acids. Germline lookup yields CDR1 SGHDN and CDR2 FVKESK. In DNA, the CDR3 is TGTGCCAGCAGCCCGGGACTGGGGTTCATCAATGAGCAGTTCTTC. This translates into CASSPGLGFINEQFF.

V usage is TRBV19 and J usage is TRBJ1-1; D ambiguous. The germline V and J ends were trimmed by 8 bases and 1 base, with 8 bases remaining between them. Germline V gene data show CDR1 as LNHDA and CDR2 as SQIVND (reference sequence). The CDR3 is 12 residues long. The CDR3 region has the DNA TGTGCCAGTGAAGATAGGAACACTGAAGCTTTCTTT. As protein: CASEDRNTEAFF.

The V and J genes are TRBV5-6 and TRBJ2-1; 11 nucleotides align to TRBD1. This CDR3 is 16 amino acids long. Germline V gene sequence: CDR1 SGHDT, CDR2 YYEEEE. With 4 bases clipped from V and 7 bases from J, the junction kept 10 bases outside the gene matches. The CDR3 nucleotides read TGTGCCAGCAGCGTATCCCCGGGACAGGGGGGTAATGAGCAGTTCTTC. This codes for CASSVSPGQGGNEQFF.

The rearrangement joins TRBV4-2 to TRBJ1-3; a possible D gene is TRBD1 (5 bases). Trimming took off 3 bases at V and 0 bases at J, with 12 bases between the two ends. This CDR3 spans 16 amino acids. Germline CDR1 and CDR2: LGHNA and YNFKEQ. In nucleotides, the CDR3 is TGTGCCAGCAGCCATTGGCGACAGACCTCTGGAAACACCATATATTTT. Its translation is CASSHWRQTSGNTIYF.

The V and J genes are TRBV7-6 and TRBJ1-3; D gene uncertain. Germline CDR1 SGHVS, CDR2 FNYEAQ. The CDR3 is made up of 17 amino acids. With 1 base removed from V and 0 bases from J, the gap between germline ends came to 13 bases. CDR3 bases: TGTGCCAGCAGCTTAGAGGCGGCAGAAAACTCTGGAAACACCATATATTTT. Translating gives CASSLEAAENSGNTIYF.

V gene TRBV4-1 combines with J gene TRBJ2-2, with TRBD1 as a possible D gene (8 bases). The CDR3 covers 16 residues. Germline lookup yields CDR1 MGHRA and CDR2 YSYEKL. V gave up 4 bases and J gave up 3 bases, with 15 bases separating them. The CDR3 DNA sequence: TGCGCCAGCAGCCTGCGACAGGGGAGGGACACCGGGGAGCTGTTTTTT. It is translated as CASSLRQGRDTGELFF.

The chain recombines TRBV6-1 with TRBJ2-7; D might be TRBD2 (6 bases). Germline CDR1 MNHNS, CDR2 SASEGT. The CDR3 contains 14 residues. Trimming removed 4 bases at V and 0 bases at J, with 10 bases between. CDR3 DNA: TGTGCCAGCAGTGCACGGGGGAGCTCCTACGAGCAGTACTTC. Amino acid sequence: CASSARGSSYEQYF.

The CDR3 reads CAARRGTGNTIYF. DNA for the CDR3: TGTGCCGCACGGAGAGGGACTGGAAACACCATATATTTT. The V call is TRBV19, the J call TRBJ1-3, with D uncertain. The germline V gene has CDR1 LNHDA and CDR2 SQIVND (reference sequence). V shed 11 bases and J shed 2 bases, with 13 bases lying between them. The CDR3 contains 13 residues.

The V call is TRBV6-1, the J call TRBJ1-6; TRBD1 matches at 7 bases. CDR1 is MNHNS and CDR2 is SASEGT in the germline V gene. This CDR3 comprises 14 residues. V dropped 6 bases and J dropped 7; count of bases not matched to a gene: 6. The CDR3 DNA follows: TGTGCCAGCAGCGGGGACAGTGAAAATTCACCCCTCCACTTT. Its protein product is CASSGDSENSPLHF.

The chain joins TRBV5-8 to TRBJ2-2; D is possibly TRBD1 (5 bases). The CDR3 contains 14 residues. CDR1 is SGHTS and CDR2 is YDEGEE in the germline V gene. Trimming cost V 0 bases and J 6 bases, with 9 bases left between them. The CDR3 loop is CASSLGQRSGELFF. The CDR3 bases are TGTGCCAGCAGCTTGGGACAGAGGTCCGGGGAGCTGTTTTTT.

The rearrangement links TRBV13 to TRBJ1-3; D unclear. V was shortened by 1 base and J by 4 bases, with 17 bases between the two germline ends. The CDR3 is 17 amino acids. The germline gives CDR1 PRHDT, CDR2 FYEKMQ (reference sequence). Here the CDR3 reads CASSLAYRVFKGNTIYF. Here the CDR3 DNA reads TGTGCCAGCAGCTTAGCTTACCGGGTCTTCAAGGGAAACACCATATATTTT.

The chain links TRBV19 to TRBJ2-1, with D possibly TRBD2 on 5 matching bases. The CDR3 is 15 amino acids. Germline loops: CDR1 LNHDA, CDR2 SQIVND (reference sequence). V was cut by 3 bases and J by 6 bases, with 15 bases left in between. The CDR3 DNA sequence: TGTGCCAGTAGTATGGGAGATTTAGAGGTCAATGAGCAGTTCTTC. The encoded protein is CASSMGDLEVNEQFF.

The rearrangement uses TRBV7-2 and TRBJ1-2; no definite D call. CDR1 is SGHTA, CDR2 FQGNSA, per germline. CDR3 size: 10 residues. The ends were cut back, 11 bases at V and 3 bases at J, with 7 bases in the middle. The CDR3 DNA reads TGTGCCGAATCGGACTATGGCTACACCTTC. Amino acids: CAESDYGYTF.

The CDR3 bases are TGTGCCAGCAGTGAATTTGGGCCTGGCTACACCTTC. Translated: CASSEFGPGYTF. This chain connects TRBV6-1 to TRBJ1-2; D unresolved. V dropped 2 bases and J dropped 7 bases, with 8 bases sitting between them. The CDR3 has 12 residues. Germline values: CDR1 MNHNS, CDR2 SASEGT.

The chain combines TRBV25-1 with TRBJ1-5; possibly TRBD1 for D (6 bases). CDR1 and CDR2 (germline): MGHDK, SYGVNS. V was cut by 5 bases and J by 5 bases, with 16 bases left in between. The CDR3 is 15 residues long. CDR3 sequence (DNA): TGTGCCAGCAGTCCACGGACAGAGCTTGATCAGCCCCAGCATTTT. It yields the protein CASSPRTELDQPQHF.

V usage is TRBV2 and J usage is TRBJ2-7; 10 bases align to TRBD1. From germline, CDR1 is SNHLY and CDR2 FYNNEI. Trimming removed 10 bases from V and 3 bases from J; junction bases left unmatched: 6. The CDR3 extends over 13 amino acids. In DNA form, the CDR3 reads TGTGCCATGGGACAGGGGAGCCTCTACGAGCAGTACTTC. Translated, it gives CAMGQGSLYEQYF.

V gene TRBV19 combines with J gene TRBJ2-5; weak D call: TRBD1 (6 bases). In germline, CDR1 is LNHDA, CDR2 SQIVND (reference sequence). The ends were cut back, 6 bases at V and 1 base at J, with 9 bases in the middle. This CDR3 region has 13 residues. The CDR3 here is CASSRDIQETQYF. The CDR3, as DNA: TGTGCCAGTAGCCGGGACATCCAAGAGACCCAGTACTTC.

The chain is built from TRBV5-1 and TRBJ1-3, with TRBD1 as a possible D gene (5 bases). CDR1 SGHRS and CDR2 YFSETQ come from the germline V gene. The CDR3 has 17 residues. The germline V and J ends were trimmed by 2 bases and 0 bases, with 15 bases remaining between them. In nucleotides, the CDR3 is TGCGCCAGCAGCTTTGGATCCAACAGGAACTCTGGAAACACCATATATTTT. Translated, it gives CASSFGSNRNSGNTIYF.

V is TRBV20-1 and J is TRBJ1-1; unclear D gene. Germline V gene sequence: CDR1 DFQATT, CDR2 SNEGSKA (reference sequence). V gave up 8 bases and J gave up 1 base, with 8 bases separating them. The CDR3 extends over 11 amino acids. CDR3 protein: CSSMRNTEAFF. For the CDR3, the DNA is TGCAGTAGCATGCGGAACACTGAAGCTTTCTTT.

This sequence joins TRBV2 and TRBJ1-5, with 8 bases matching TRBD1. This CDR3 region has 13 residues. V lost 5 bases, J lost 7 bases, and 4 bases stayed unmatched. CDR1 is SNHLY, CDR2 FYNNEI, per germline. The CDR3 nucleotides are TGTGCCAGCAGTTTGACAGGGGCCCAGCCCCAGCATTTT. It specifies CASSLTGAQPQHF.

The chain couples TRBV4-1 to TRBJ2-2, with D maybe TRBD2 (5 bases). The CDR3 covers 17 residues. The germline V gene has CDR1 MGHRA and CDR2 YSYEKL. V lost 4 bases to trimming and J lost 4 bases, with 19 bases between them. CDR3 in amino acids: CASSLQGLIAFTGELFF. CDR3 nucleotide sequence: TGCGCCAGCAGCCTCCAAGGGCTAATAGCGTTCACCGGGGAGCTGTTTTTT.

This chain connects TRBV7-2 to TRBJ2-5, with D tentatively TRBD2 (5 bases). Trimming stripped 2 bases from V and 1 base from J, with 11 bases between. CDR1 and CDR2 from the germline V gene are SGHTA and FQGNSA. The CDR3 is made up of 15 amino acids. The CDR3 loop reads CASSLRVGSQETQYF. The CDR3 region has the DNA TGTGCCAGCAGCTTAAGGGTGGGGAGCCAAGAGACCCAGTACTTC.

The chain recombines TRBV7-9 with TRBJ2-6; TRBD2 might be the D (5 bases). The CDR3 totals 15 residues. V was cut by 3 bases and J by 2 bases, with 8 bases left in between. Per germline, CDR1 SEHNR and CDR2 FQNEAQ (reference sequence). In nucleotides, the CDR3 is TGTGCCAGCAGCTTCTCGGGGACTGGGGCCAACGTCCTGACTTTC. It translates to CASSFSGTGANVLTF.

The chain couples TRBV7-9 to TRBJ2-2; 11 positions match TRBD1. J lost 6 bases, V lost 3 bases, and 9 bases had no gene match. Germline lookup yields CDR1 SEHNR and CDR2 FQNEAQ (reference sequence). The CDR3 is made up of 17 amino acids. The CDR3 loop reads CASSLLGRTGGSGELFF. The CDR3 region has the DNA TGTGCCAGCAGCTTGTTGGGGAGGACAGGGGGCTCCGGGGAGCTGTTTTTT.

The CDR3 nucleotides are TGTGCCAGCAGCCAACGACAGGGGTCTTATTACAATGAGCAGTTCTTC. The encoded protein is CASSQRQGSYYNEQFF. V gene TRBV7-6 combines with J gene TRBJ2-1, with 8 bases identical to TRBD1. Looked up from germline, CDR1 is SGHVS and CDR2 is FNYEAQ. V was clipped by 5 bases and J by 4 bases; unmatched bases: 10. The CDR3 totals 16 residues.

The chain uses TRBV5-8 and TRBJ1-1, with 8 bases that match TRBD1. The CDR3 is made up of 15 amino acids. J lost 6 bases, V lost 1 base, and 8 bases had no gene match. The germline CDR1 and CDR2 sequences are SGHTS and YDEGEE. As DNA, the CDR3 is TGTGCCAGCAGCTTGCTGGACAGGGTTGTCTCTGAAGCTTTCTTT. Protein product: CASSLLDRVVSEAFF.

The chain employs TRBV9 and TRBJ1-6; tentative D call: TRBD1 (6 bases). Trimming removed 0 bases at V and 10 bases at J, with 14 bases between. The V gene's germline CDR1 is SGDLS and CDR2 YYNGEE. This CDR3 is built from 15 residues. The CDR3 sequence: CASSVGGGAGSPLHF. CDR3 in DNA: TGTGCCAGCAGCGTAGGCGGGGGCGCAGGATCACCCCTCCACTTT.